This entry is about one TCR beta chain. What it binds is unknown. V lost 9 bases, J lost 0 bases, and 12 bases lay in between. CDR3 length: 15 residues. Germline CDR1 MNHEY, CDR2 SVGAGI. These data are taken from a study of T cell responses to AZD1222 COVID-19 vaccine. General observations from the study: Donors were chiefly white British, with a greater number of females, and clonal diversity was perhaps underestimated.

Timing groups of about 4 and about 12 weeks for second doses were pooled. Clones were read by immunoSEQ multiplex PCR, and TCRdb kept only the in-frame ones, dropping some. The table records about 180,000 clones, about nine tenths of them present only once. The gene calls are TRBV6-5 and TRBJ1-6; D is unresolved. The starting material was peripheral blood, obtained 28 days after the second AZD1222 dose. The source of this sequence is an adult who received the AZD1222 COVID-19 vaccine. The CDR3 region has the DNA TGTGCCAGTTTAGACGGAAGCTCCTATAATTCACCCCTCCACTTT. Its translation: CASLDGSSYNSPLHF.